Listed below are T cell receptor beta chains from one sample, sequenced in a study of OX40 agonist ivuxolimab in advanced cancers. Measured with immunoSEQ multiplex PCR; TCRdb has only the in-frame clones, and not every one. The sample yields about 50,000 clones, around 80% seen once. The sample in question was CD4+ or CD8+ T cells sorted from blood, obtained in a trial of the OX40 agonist ivuxolimab. All receptors come from an adult with an advanced solid tumor such as melanoma, head and neck, liver or kidney cancer. The CDR3 runs from the conserved cysteine through the conserved F or W. D genes are given only for firm matches. A row's size may be missing; if present it is once, few, many or a size class.

j_call	v_call	clone_size	d_call	cdr3_aa	cdr3_nt
TRBJ2-5	TRBV7-2	few	-	CASSLVGIQETQYF	TGTGCCAGCAGCCTCGTCGGGATCCAAGAGACCCAGTACTTC
TRBJ2-7	TRBV6-5	-	-	CASRGSAGREQYF	TGTGCCAGCAGGGGGTCCGCAGGGCGGGAGCAGTACTTC
TRBJ1-2	TRBV27	-	-	CASSRGGAGANYGYTF	TGTGCCAGCAGCCGGGGGGGGGCTGGGGCTAACTATGGCTACACCTTC
TRBJ1-5	TRBV30	-	-	CAWSVTAGRQPQHF	TGTGCCTGGAGTGTAACGGCAGGGAGACAGCCCCAGCATTTT
TRBJ2-2	TRBV7-9	-	-	CASSLTGDTGELFF	TGTGCCAGCAGCCTAACGGGGGACACCGGGGAGCTGTTTTTT
TRBJ1-4	TRBV19	-	-	CASSIGVLAGSATNEKLFF	TGTGCCAGTAGTATTGGCGTTCTGGCAGGGTCCGCAACTAATGAAAAACTGTTTTTT
TRBJ1-6	TRBV6-5	-	-	CASSPATVNSPLHF	TGTGCCAGCAGCCCGGCAACAGTAAATTCACCCCTCCACTTT
TRBJ2-5	TRBV9	-	-	CASSPQGFETQYF	TGTGCCAGCAGCCCGCAGGGGTTTGAGACCCAGTACTTC
TRBJ1-1	TRBV5-1	-	TRBD1	CASSWDRSNTEAFF	TGCGCCAGCAGCTGGGACAGGTCTAACACTGAAGCTTTCTTT
TRBJ1-2	TRBV28	once	-	CASSLLDTNYGYTF	TGTGCCAGCAGTCTATTGGACACAAACTATGGCTACACCTTC
TRBJ2-5	TRBV13	-	TRBD2	CASSRPTSGVVETQYF	TGTGCCAGCAGCCGCCCGACTAGCGGGGTAGTAGAGACCCAGTACTTC
TRBJ2-2	TRBV7-6	-	-	CASSRRLTANTGELFF	TGTGCCAGCAGCCGCCGATTGACAGCGAACACCGGGGAGCTGTTTTTT
TRBJ1-1	TRBV29-1	-	TRBD1	CSVDRRQGAQATEAFF	TGCAGCGTTGATAGGAGACAGGGGGCCCAGGCGACTGAAGCTTTCTTT
TRBJ1-5	TRBV5-5	-	-	CASSPAGTAGPQHF	TGTGCCAGCAGCCCGGCCGGGACCGCAGGGCCCCAGCATTTT
TRBJ2-7	TRBV19	-	-	CASSTRRGRVDEQYF	TGTGCCAGTAGTACCCGCCGGGGACGAGTGGACGAGCAGTACTTC
TRBJ1-2	TRBV5-4	few	TRBD1	CASSLTLDRGLGYTF	TGTGCCAGCAGCTTGACCCTCGACAGGGGGCTTGGCTACACCTTC
TRBJ2-1	TRBV28	-	-	CASSLTPLSYNEQFF	TGTGCCAGCAGTCTCACACCGTTATCCTACAATGAGCAGTTCTTC
TRBJ1-2	TRBV7-2	-	-	CASSLDRASYGYTF	TGTGCCAGCAGCTTAGACCGGGCCTCCTATGGCTACACCTTC
TRBJ1-4	TRBV7-8	-	-	CASSLARGGKVQNEKLFF	TGTGCCAGCAGCTTAGCCCGGGGGGGGAAGGTCCAAAATGAAAAACTGTTTTTT
TRBJ2-7	TRBV21-1	-	-	CASSKGAILREQYF	TGTGCCAGCAGCAAAGGGGCGATCTTAAGGGAGCAGTACTTC
TRBJ2-4	TRBV5-1	-	TRBD2	CASSRGTSGIPNIQYF	TGCGCCAGCAGCAGGGGGACTAGCGGGATACCAAACATTCAGTACTTC
TRBJ1-2	TRBV19	-	TRBD1	CASSYDRGAGYGYTF	TGTGCCAGTAGCTACGACAGGGGGGCTGGCTATGGCTACACCTTC
TRBJ1-2	TRBV5-1	-	-	CASSLNRALNYGYTF	TGCGCCAGCAGCTTGAATAGGGCTTTGAACTATGGCTACACCTTC
TRBJ1-2	TRBV7-3	once	-	CASSLTGGSGYTF	TGTGCCAGCAGCTTAACAGGGGGAAGCGGCTACACCTTC
TRBJ2-3	TRBV14	-	-	CASSQIDRGDTQYF	TGTGCCAGCAGCCAGATAGACAGAGGAGATACGCAGTATTTT
TRBJ1-3	TRBV4-1	-	TRBD1	CASSLNYRGGAGAGNTIYF	TGCGCCAGCAGCCTAAACTACAGGGGGGGGGCTGGAGCTGGAAACACCATATATTTT
TRBJ1-2	TRBV21-1	-	-	CASSKYTGTERIGYTF	TGTGCCAGCAGCAAATATACCGGGACTGAGAGGATCGGCTACACCTTC
TRBJ2-4	TRBV2	-	-	CASSPDRVAKNIQYF	TGTGCCAGCAGTCCGGACAGAGTAGCCAAAAACATTCAGTACTTC
TRBJ2-1	TRBV7-3	-	-	CASSQGHNEQFF	TGTGCCAGCAGCCAGGGGCACAATGAGCAGTTCTTC
TRBJ1-1	TRBV29-1	-	-	CSGGTGAEAFF	TGCAGCGGTGGGACGGGGGCTGAAGCTTTCTTT
TRBJ2-3	TRBV7-2	once	-	CASRYRDGSTDTQYF	TGTGCCAGCAGGTACCGGGACGGCAGCACAGATACGCAGTATTTT